Listed here are 20 T cell receptor beta chains from one sample, sequenced in a study of cytomegalovirus exposure and HLA in healthy donors. The primer mix had 60 Vbeta and 13 Jbeta primers. The method was immunoSEQ multiplex PCR; TCRdb's version includes in-frame clones alone and lacks a portion of them. Here the sample spans approximately 180,000 clones, roughly 79% being singletons. What was sequenced was PBMCs. These receptors came from a woman between 18 and 29 years old in good health and CMV-seropositive.

The chain carries TRBV29-1 and TRBJ1-4, with D maybe TRBD1 (6 bases). The ends were cut back, 5 bases at V and 14 bases at J, with 18 bases in the middle. Germline CDR1 SQVTM, CDR2 ANQGSEA. CDR3 size: 12 residues. CDR3: CSVQINREFLFF. The CDR3 DNA sequence: TGCAGCGTTCAAATTAACAGGGAGTTCCTGTTTTTT.

The chain has TRBV7-9 and TRBJ2-5, with 10 bases aligning to TRBD2. The junction had 0 bases not matched to a gene; V was cut back by 1 base and J by 1 base. The CDR3 extends over 15 amino acids. Germline lookup yields CDR1 SEHNR and CDR2 FQNEAQ (reference sequence). CDR3 sequence (DNA): TGTGCCAGCAGCTTAGGGACTAGCGGCCAAGAGACCCAGTACTTC. Amino acid sequence: CASSLGTSGQETQYF. The complete variable domain, with remaining parts taken from reference TRBV7-9 and TRBJ2-5, reads DTGVSQNPRHKITKRGQNVTFRCDPISEHNRLYWYRQTLGQGPEFLTYFQNEAQLEKSRLLSDRFSAERPKGSFSTLEIQRTEQGDSAMYLCASSLGTSGQETQYFGPGTRLLVL.

This sequence joins TRBV28 and TRBJ1-2, with D tentatively TRBD1 (6 bases). CDR1 and CDR2 (germline): MDHEN, SYDVKM. Deletions cut 3 bases from V and 4 bases from J, with 9 bases between. The CDR3 length is 13 residues. CDR3 sequence (DNA): TGTGCCAGCAGTTTCAACAGGGTCTATGGCTACACCTTC. It is translated as CASSFNRVYGYTF.

The chain joins TRBV18 to TRBJ2-7; 11 bases are a match to TRBD2. Germline-derived CDR1 and CDR2 are KGHSH and LQKENI. The trim removed 4 bases at V and 2 bases at J, leaving 4 bases unmatched. This CDR3 has 15 residues. The CDR3 bases are TGTGCCAGCTCACAGGGACTAGCGGACGCCTACGAGCAGTACTTC. This gives the protein CASSQGLADAYEQYF.

The V call is TRBV29-1, the J call TRBJ1-5; 7 bases fit TRBD1. V shed 7 bases and J 5 bases; nucleotides not matched to a gene: 8. Germline loops: CDR1 SQVTM, CDR2 ANQGSEA. The CDR3 length is 13 residues. CDR3 region: CSAADRFDQPQHF. CDR3 DNA sequence: TGCAGCGCTGCGGACAGGTTCGATCAGCCCCAGCATTTT.

The chain uses TRBV9 and TRBJ2-3, with a tentative D call TRBD2 (6 bases). Germline loops: CDR1 SGDLS, CDR2 YYNGEE. The CDR3 runs 17 residues. With 4 bases removed from V and 5 bases from J, the gap between germline ends came to 23 bases. The CDR3 is CASSWRLSGETGDTQYF. As DNA, the CDR3 is TGTGCCAGCAGCTGGCGCCTCTCGGGGGAAACTGGAGATACGCAGTATTTT.

The gene calls are TRBV5-1 and TRBJ2-2; D unresolved. Germline V CDR1 and CDR2: SGHRS, YFSETQ. CDR3 size: 16 residues. Between the trimmed V and J ends, which lost 4 bases and 0 bases, there was a span of 13 bases. The CDR3 DNA reads as TGCGCCAGCAGCCCCCCGACTCCGACGAACACCGGGGAGCTGTTTTTT. Translated, it gives CASSPPTPTNTGELFF.

The J gene is TRBJ2-7, the V gene TRBV6-6; maybe TRBD1 (6 bases). The V end lost 6 bases, the J end lost 3 bases, and 21 bases lay between the germline ends. Germline CDR1 reads MNHNY; CDR2 reads SVGAGI (reference sequence). The CDR3 loop spans 16 amino acids. DNA for the CDR3: TGTGCCAGCAGCCGGGACGGATCAACACAGGGCTACGAGCAGTACTTC. Amino acids: CASSRDGSTQGYEQYF.

The gene calls are TRBV4-2 and TRBJ2-7; 11 nucleotides agree with TRBD2. Trimming removed 4 bases from V and 4 bases from J; junction bases left unmatched: 3. This CDR3 contains 14 residues. CDR1 LGHNA and CDR2 YNFKEQ come from the germline V gene. CDR3 sequence (DNA): TGTGCCAGCAGCCCGACTAGCGGGGCGTACGAGCAGTACTTC. Its protein product is CASSPTSGAYEQYF.

This chain links TRBV30 with TRBJ1-3; D might be TRBD1 (5 bases). Trimming stripped 8 bases from V and 0 bases from J, with 11 bases between. CDR1 is GTSNPN and CDR2 is SVGIG in the germline V gene (reference sequence). The CDR3 is made up of 13 amino acids. The CDR3 DNA follows: TGTGCCGAAGGGGTTAGCTCTGGAAACACCATATATTTT. Its translation: CAEGVSSGNTIYF.

This sequence joins TRBV7-8 and TRBJ1-1; D remains ambiguous. Trimming removed 5 bases from V and 1 base from J, with 11 bases in between. The CDR3 has 14 residues. Germline values: CDR1 SGHVS, CDR2 FQNEAQ. The CDR3 here is CASSPSAWNTEAFF. The CDR3 nucleotides are TGTGCCAGCAGCCCCAGTGCATGGAACACTGAAGCTTTCTTT.

The gene calls are TRBV7-9 and TRBJ1-2; D remains unclear. The CDR3 is 14 residues long. Trimming took 6 bases from V and 4 from J, leaving 15 bases between them. Germline V gene data show CDR1 as SEHNR and CDR2 as FQNEAQ (reference sequence). The CDR3 here is CASSPVGLGYGYTF. DNA of the CDR3: TGTGCCAGCAGTCCCGTGGGCCTCGGCTATGGCTACACCTTC. The entire variable domain, with the rest obtained from reference TRBV7-9 and TRBJ1-2, is as follows: DTGVSQNPRHKITKRGQNVTFRCDPISEHNRLYWYRQTLGQGPEFLTYFQNEAQLEKSRLLSDRFSAERPKGSFSTLEIQRTEQGDSAMYLCASSPVGLGYGYTFGSGTRLTVV.

The chain employs TRBV7-3 and TRBJ2-7; D possibly corresponds to TRBD1 (6 bases). Germline V gene sequence: CDR1 SGHTA, CDR2 FQGTGA. V was shortened by 7 bases and J by 6 bases, with 13 bases between the two germline ends. The length of the CDR3 is 12 residues. The DNA for the CDR3 is TGTGCCAGCACGATACAGGGCGTCGAGCAGTACTTC. As protein: CASTIQGVEQYF.

The rearrangement links TRBV11-2 to TRBJ2-3; 8 bases are a match to TRBD2. Germline V CDR1 and CDR2: SGHAT, FQNNGV. J gave up 10 bases and V 3 bases, and 12 bases lay outside the gene matches. The length of the CDR3 is 15 residues. CDR3 bases: TGTGCCAGCAGCTTTGACGCGGGAGGCTTTGGGGCGCAGTATTTT. Translation gives CASSFDAGGFGAQYF. Filled out from reference TRBV11-2 and TRBJ2-3, the complete variable domain reads EAGVAQSPRYKIIEKRQSVAFWCNPISGHATLYWYQQILGQGPKLLIQFQNNGVVDDSQLPKDRFSAERLKGVDSTLKIQPAKLEDSAVYLCASSFDAGGFGAQYFGPGTRLTVL.

The J gene is TRBJ2-3, the V gene TRBV11-3; D perhaps matches TRBD1 (5 bases). Germline V gene lookup returns CDR1 SGHNT and CDR2 YENEEA. Between the trimmed V and J ends, which lost 2 bases and 4 bases, there was a span of 13 bases. The CDR3 is made up of 15 amino acids. DNA for the CDR3: TGTGCCAGCAGCTTAACACCAGGGATCGCAGATACGCAGTATTTT. This sequence encodes CASSLTPGIADTQYF.

Comments on this clone: Different DNA sequences within this sample yield the same CDR3. This chain joins TRBV9 and TRBJ2-5; D gene ambiguous. V lost 0 bases and J 2 bases, leaving 8 bases between the germline ends. The CDR3 length is 14 residues. Germline V gene data show CDR1 as SGDLS and CDR2 as YYNGEE. For the CDR3, the DNA is TGTGCCAGCAGCGTAGGTCCCAGTCAAGAGACCCAGTACTTC. Amino acids: CASSVGPSQETQYF.

This clone was detected a few times. The V call is TRBV6-5, the J call TRBJ1-1; a possible D gene is TRBD1 (5 bases). CDR3 length equals 15 residues. Trimming stripped 5 bases from V and 6 bases from J, with 19 bases between. The germline CDR1 and CDR2 sequences are MNHEY and SVGAGI. CDR3: CASSQNQGIPAEAFF. The CDR3 nucleotides read TGTGCCAGCAGTCAGAACCAGGGTATCCCAGCTGAAGCTTTCTTT.

The chain carries TRBV19 and TRBJ1-5; maybe TRBD1 (5 bases). V lost 2 bases and J lost 5, with 13 bases in between. The length of the CDR3 is 15 residues. CDR1 LNHDA and CDR2 SQIVND come from the germline V gene (reference sequence). The CDR3 DNA reads TGTGCCAGTAGTATATGGCAGGGAGGGTATCAGCCCCAGCATTTT. Translated: CASSIWQGGYQPQHF.

This sequence joins TRBV2 and TRBJ2-5, with 8 positions matching TRBD2. J gave up 5 bases and V 8 bases, and 7 bases lay outside the gene matches. Germline V gene lookup returns CDR1 SNHLY and CDR2 FYNNEI. The CDR3 has 13 residues. The CDR3 DNA reads TGTGCCAGCTGTCGGGGGGGTAAGGAGACCCAGTACTTC. The encoded protein is CASCRGGKETQYF.

The rearrangement links TRBV5-1 to TRBJ1-1; D may be TRBD1 (5 bases). The germline V gene has CDR1 SGHRS and CDR2 YFSETQ. The CDR3 is 15 residues long. Trimming stripped 0 bases from V and 4 bases from J, with 13 bases between. The CDR3 reads CASSLGTPGGTEAFF. CDR3 coding DNA: TGCGCCAGCAGCTTGGGGACCCCCGGGGGCACTGAAGCTTTCTTT.